The T cell receptor (beta chain) described here comes from a study of blood T cell repertoires in COVID-19. Study as a whole: PBMCs, B-cell-depleted T cells, or T cells were the source of the cDNA or gDNA that made up the material.

Libraries were prepared by immunoSEQ multiplex PCR; TCRdb keeps only in-frame clonotypes and omits some of them. The table records under 150,000 clones, approximately 90% of them present only once. The V segment lost 4 bases and the J segment 0 bases; nucleotides outside the gene matches: 4. Germline CDR1 reads SGDLS; CDR2 reads YYNGEE. CDR3 size: 15 residues. This TCR came from a woman in her thirties or forties with acute or convalescent COVID-19. The material sequenced was peripheral blood. The genes are TRBV9 and TRBJ2-1; TRBD2 aligns across 7 bases. CDR3 in DNA: TGTGCCAGCAGCCCGCGACTAGCCTCCTACAATGAGCAGTTCTTC. It specifies CASSPRLASYNEQFF.